The rows below give T cell receptor beta chains drawn from one sample of a study of technical replicates of blood from a handful of donors. The method was immunoSEQ multiplex PCR; TCRdb's version includes in-frame clones alone and lacks a portion of them. The data show about 83,000 clones, with about 92% seen just once and 0.27% held by the top ten. The sequenced sample was T cells isolated from PBMCs. These receptors were obtained from a human donor in good health. CDR3s include the opening cysteine and the closing phenylalanine or tryptophan. Fields, in order: clone size, D gene, J gene, V gene, CDR3 DNA, CDR3 protein. A D gene is named only where the DNA matches it firmly. The size field is filled for only some rows; it gives once, few, many or a size class.

size: NA
D: NA
J: TRBJ2-3
V: TRBV5-1
DNA: TGCGCCAGCAGCTCCCAAGGGGGGGGCACCCCAGATACGCAGTATTTT
CDR3: CASSSQGGGTPDTQYF

size: once
D: NA
J: TRBJ1-1
V: TRBV28
DNA: TGTGCCAGCAGTTTTACGACCCGGGATACTGAAGCTTTCTTT
CDR3: CASSFTTRDTEAFF

size: NA
D: TRBD1
J: TRBJ1-1
V: TRBV19
DNA: TGTGCCAGTAGCACGGACAGGGACACTGAAGCTTTCTTT
CDR3: CASSTDRDTEAFF

size: NA
D: TRBD1
J: TRBJ1-1
V: TRBV9
DNA: TGTGCCAGCAGCGTAACAGGGGTCACTGAAGCTTTCTTT
CDR3: CASSVTGVTEAFF

size: NA
D: NA
J: TRBJ2-7
V: TRBV28
DNA: TGTGCCACGGAACTACATCAGGGGAGCTACGAGCAGTACTTC
CDR3: CATELHQGSYEQYF

size: NA
D: NA
J: TRBJ2-5
V: TRBV5-4
DNA: TGTGCCAGCAGCTTTTTCACCGGGTCGAGGGAGACCCAGTACTTC
CDR3: CASSFFTGSRETQYF

size: NA
D: TRBD1
J: TRBJ2-7
V: TRBV27
DNA: TGTGCCAGCAGCCCCGGACGGACAGGGAAGTACTTC
CDR3: CASSPGRTGKYF

size: NA
D: TRBD2
J: TRBJ2-1
V: TRBV5-1
DNA: TGCGCCAGCAGCTCAACCGGGACTAGTAATGAGCAGTTCTTC
CDR3: CASSSTGTSNEQFF

size: NA
D: TRBD1
J: TRBJ1-2
V: TRBV28
DNA: TGTGCCAGCAGTTTATGGACCGGGACAGGCGTCGTAATATATGGCTACACCTTC
CDR3: CASSLWTGTGVVIYGYTF

size: NA
D: TRBD2
J: TRBJ2-7
V: TRBV28
DNA: TGTGCCAGCAGTTTACCTAGCGGGAGCCACGAGCAGTACTTC
CDR3: CASSLPSGSHEQYF

size: NA
D: TRBD1
J: TRBJ1-2
V: TRBV6-6
DNA: TGTGCCAGCAGACCAGACAGGGACTATGGCTACACCTTC
CDR3: CASRPDRDYGYTF

size: NA
D: NA
J: TRBJ2-7
V: TRBV5-1
DNA: TGCGCCAGCAGCCACTGGGGGGATGGGGGCTCCTACGAGCAGTACTTC
CDR3: CASSHWGDGGSYEQYF

size: NA
D: NA
J: TRBJ1-1
V: TRBV7-2
DNA: TGTGCCAGCAGCTTATATTCTCTCCGGGACACTGAAGCTTTCTTT
CDR3: CASSLYSLRDTEAFF

size: NA
D: TRBD1
J: TRBJ1-5
V: TRBV27
DNA: TGTGCCAGCGGGGCGGACAGGGGGCCCGCTCAGCCCCAGCATTTT
CDR3: CASGADRGPAQPQHF

size: NA
D: TRBD1
J: TRBJ1-6
V: TRBV5-6
DNA: TGTGCCAGCAGCTTGACGGGACAGCACACCTATAATTCACCCCTCCACTTT
CDR3: CASSLTGQHTYNSPLHF

size: NA
D: NA
J: TRBJ1-6
V: TRBV10-1
DNA: TGCGCCAGCAGCGCAGGGAACTCACCCCTCCACTTT
CDR3: CASSAGNSPLHF

size: NA
D: NA
J: TRBJ1-2
V: TRBV7-9
DNA: TGTGCCAGCAGCCCAGGACTGAGCTATGGCTACACCTTC
CDR3: CASSPGLSYGYTF

size: once
D: TRBD1
J: TRBJ1-1
V: TRBV5-4
DNA: TGTGCCAGCAGCGTAGGACAGGTGGTGAACACTGAAGCTTTCTTT
CDR3: CASSVGQVVNTEAFF

size: NA
D: NA
J: TRBJ2-3
V: TRBV6-5
DNA: TGTGCCAGCAAAGGCCTAAGCTTGACGGGGTATTTT
CDR3: CASKGLSLTGYF

size: NA
D: TRBD1
J: TRBJ2-7
V: TRBV11-2
DNA: TGTGCCAGCAGCTTTAGTAGTGGGGACAGTCACTCCTACGAGCAGTACTTC
CDR3: CASSFSSGDSHSYEQYF

size: few
D: NA
J: TRBJ1-3
V: TRBV7-9
DNA: TGTGCCAGCAGCTTGGCCGGGAGGGGAAACACCATATATTTT
CDR3: CASSLAGRGNTIYF

size: NA
D: NA
J: TRBJ1-1
V: TRBV7-8
DNA: TGTGCCAGCAGCGTTTTTTCTAGAAACATGAACACTGAAGCTTTCTTT
CDR3: CASSVFSRNMNTEAFF

size: NA
D: NA
J: TRBJ1-2
V: TRBV6-5
DNA: TGTGCCAGCAGTTCATATCCCGGGACACGGGATGGCTACACCTTC
CDR3: CASSSYPGTRDGYTF

size: NA
D: NA
J: TRBJ2-1
V: TRBV5-1
DNA: TGCGCCAGCAGCTTGGGCGGGCAGACCTACAATGAGCAGTTCTTC
CDR3: CASSLGGQTYNEQFF

size: once
D: TRBD1
J: TRBJ2-1
V: TRBV10-3
DNA: TGTGCCATCAGTGACCTAGGGACAGTGAACAATGAGCAGTTCTTC
CDR3: CAISDLGTVNNEQFF

size: NA
D: NA
J: TRBJ1-3
V: TRBV10-3
DNA: TGTGCCATCAGTGACGTCGTCCTCTCTGGAAACACCATATATTTT
CDR3: CAISDVVLSGNTIYF

size: NA
D: NA
J: TRBJ1-6
V: TRBV6-5
DNA: TGTGCCAGCAGAAGGTCCAGGGTTCCCAATTCACCCCTCCACTTT
CDR3: CASRRSRVPNSPLHF

size: NA
D: TRBD2
J: TRBJ2-5
V: TRBV5-5
DNA: TGTGCCAGCAGCGCACGACTAGCGGGAGTCTCTGAGACCCAGTACTTC
CDR3: CASSARLAGVSETQYF

size: NA
D: NA
J: TRBJ1-2
V: TRBV27
DNA: TGTGCCAGCAGTTTATCGTCGCGGGAGAGCTGGGGCTACACCTTC
CDR3: CASSLSSRESWGYTF

size: NA
D: TRBD1
J: TRBJ2-2
V: TRBV4-1
DNA: TGCGCCAGCAGCCAAGTAAAGGGGGCCAGGGGGGAGCTGTTTTTT
CDR3: CASSQVKGARGELFF

size: NA
D: NA
J: TRBJ2-2
V: TRBV5-4
DNA: TGTGCCAGCAGCTGGGGGACTGGAAACACCGGGGAGCTGTTTTTT
CDR3: CASSWGTGNTGELFF

size: NA
D: TRBD2
J: TRBJ2-1
V: TRBV6-5
DNA: TGTGCCAGCAGTCCTAGCGGGAGAGGGCGGAATGAGCAGTTCTTC
CDR3: CASSPSGRGRNEQFF

size: NA
D: NA
J: TRBJ2-1
V: TRBV6-5
DNA: TGTGCCAGCAGAAGAAACCCGACCAGGGGTGAGCAGTTCTTC
CDR3: CASRRNPTRGEQFF